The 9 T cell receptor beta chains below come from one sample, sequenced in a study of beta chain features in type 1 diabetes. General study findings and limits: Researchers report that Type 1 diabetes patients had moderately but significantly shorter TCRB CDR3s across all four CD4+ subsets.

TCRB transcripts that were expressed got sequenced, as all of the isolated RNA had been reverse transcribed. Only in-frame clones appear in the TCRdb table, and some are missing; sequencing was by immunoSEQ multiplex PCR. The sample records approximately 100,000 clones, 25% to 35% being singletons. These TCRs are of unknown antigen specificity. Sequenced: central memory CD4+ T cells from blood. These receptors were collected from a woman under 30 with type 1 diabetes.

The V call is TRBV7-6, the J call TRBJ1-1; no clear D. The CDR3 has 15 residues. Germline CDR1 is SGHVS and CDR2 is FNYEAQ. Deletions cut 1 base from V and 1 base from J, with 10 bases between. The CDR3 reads CASSLGSAGNTEAFF. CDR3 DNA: TGTGCCAGCAGCTTAGGGAGTGCTGGGAACACTGAAGCTTTCTTT.

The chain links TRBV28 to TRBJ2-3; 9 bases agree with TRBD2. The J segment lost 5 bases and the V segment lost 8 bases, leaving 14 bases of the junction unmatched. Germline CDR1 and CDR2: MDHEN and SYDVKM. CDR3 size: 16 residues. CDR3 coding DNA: TGTGCCAGCCGGACCACTCGAGCGGGAGGAAGAGATACGCAGTATTTT. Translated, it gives CASRTTRAGGRDTQYF.

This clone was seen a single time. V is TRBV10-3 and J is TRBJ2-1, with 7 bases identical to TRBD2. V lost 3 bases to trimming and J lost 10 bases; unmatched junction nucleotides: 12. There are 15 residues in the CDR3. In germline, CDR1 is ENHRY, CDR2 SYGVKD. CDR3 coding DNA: TGTGCCATCAGTGACGGAGGGAGGGCCGGGGGGGAGCAGTTCTTC. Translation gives CAISDGGRAGGEQFF.

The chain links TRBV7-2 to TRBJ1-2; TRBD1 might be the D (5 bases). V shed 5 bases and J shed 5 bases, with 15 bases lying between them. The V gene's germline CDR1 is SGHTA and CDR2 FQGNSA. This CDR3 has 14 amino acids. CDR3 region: CASSPTTDTYGYTF. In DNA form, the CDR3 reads TGTGCCAGCAGCCCAACGACGGACACTTATGGCTACACCTTC.

The CDR3 loop reads CSAVVTGGRETQYF. In nucleotides, the CDR3 is TGCAGCGCCGTTGTAACGGGAGGGCGAGAGACCCAGTACTTC. The chain recombines TRBV29-1 with TRBJ2-5; TRBD2 matches at 8 bases. V was pared by 7 bases and J by 4 bases, with 11 bases of the junction left unmatched. CDR3 length equals 14 residues. The germline CDR1 and CDR2 sequences are SQVTM and ANQGSEA.

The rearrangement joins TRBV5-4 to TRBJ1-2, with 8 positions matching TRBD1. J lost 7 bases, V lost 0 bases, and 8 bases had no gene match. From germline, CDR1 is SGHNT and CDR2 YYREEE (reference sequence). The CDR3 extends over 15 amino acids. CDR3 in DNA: TGTGCCAGCAGCTTGGCTGGACAGGGCCTCCCTGGCTACACCTTC. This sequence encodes CASSLAGQGLPGYTF.

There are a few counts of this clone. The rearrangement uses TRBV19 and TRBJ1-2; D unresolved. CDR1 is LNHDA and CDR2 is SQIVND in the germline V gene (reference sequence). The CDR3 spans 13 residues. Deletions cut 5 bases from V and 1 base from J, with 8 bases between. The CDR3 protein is CASSSGVNYGYTF. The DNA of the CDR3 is TGTGCCAGTAGTTCCGGGGTTAACTATGGCTACACCTTC.

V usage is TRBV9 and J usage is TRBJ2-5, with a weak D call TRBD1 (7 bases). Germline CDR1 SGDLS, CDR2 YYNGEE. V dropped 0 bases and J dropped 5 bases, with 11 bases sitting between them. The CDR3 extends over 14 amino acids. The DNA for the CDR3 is TGTGCCAGCAGCGTAGGGAGGGGGCCGGAGACCCAGTACTTC. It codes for CASSVGRGPETQYF.

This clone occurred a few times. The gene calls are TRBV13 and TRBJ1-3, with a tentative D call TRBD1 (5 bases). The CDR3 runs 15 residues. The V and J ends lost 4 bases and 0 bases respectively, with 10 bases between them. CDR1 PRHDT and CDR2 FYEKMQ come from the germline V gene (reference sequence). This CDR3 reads CASSWGGISGNTIYF. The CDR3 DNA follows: TGTGCCAGCAGCTGGGGCGGCATCTCTGGAAACACCATATATTTT.